This T cell receptor beta chain was recorded in a study of blood T cell repertoires in COVID-19. Study-wide background: T cells, B-cell-depleted T cells, or PBMCs provided the cDNA or gDNA that served as material.

The authors' processing: By means of reference gene primer amplification, nucleated cell counts were estimated. Clones were read by immunoSEQ multiplex PCR, and TCRdb kept only the in-frame ones, dropping some. The V and J calls and the clone size are those of that table, but D and trimming were determined from the DNA. The table records some 180,000 clones, roughly 81% of them present only once. Germline CDR1 and CDR2: SGDLS and YYNGEE. This CDR3 comprises 15 residues. The V gene lost 0 bases and the J gene lost 4 bases, with 10 bases spanning the gap. Seattle patients were enrolled during active infection and followed longitudinally.

The J gene is TRBJ2-2, the V gene TRBV9; TRBD1 might be the D (6 bases). This sequence was found in a woman in her thirties or forties with COVID-19, enrolled during active disease. The sequenced sample consisted of peripheral blood. The CDR3 protein is CASSVGGTPTGELFF. CDR3 in DNA: TGTGCCAGCAGCGTAGGTGGGACACCCACCGGGGAGCTGTTTTTT.